The 31 T cell receptor beta chains below were found in one sample sequenced in a study. One entry per CDR3 protein results from TCRdb running MiXCR on the 5' RACE reads. Of about 40,000 distinct CDR3 sequences listed, about 20% are singletons. Treg sorting used a CD4+CD25+CD127-/low gate. The sample comprised Tregs sorted from blood. The receptor source for this set is a female donor with breast cancer.

Turning to this clonotype: Compared with germline, one end of the junction differs, possibly owing to a read error. The V gene is TRBV9, the J gene TRBJ2-1; no clear D. Germline V gene lookup returns CDR1 SGDLS and CDR2 YYNGEE. The CDR3 consists of 14 residues. CDR3 amino acids: CASSVGRGRNEQCF. The CDR3 DNA follows: TGTGCCAGCAGCGTAGGTCGTGGCCGGAATGAGCAGTGCTTC.

Comments on this clonotype: With a much larger clone just one base away, this may be a read error. The chain carries TRBV7-9 and TRBJ2-1; 10 bases align to TRBD1. Germline loops: CDR1 SEHNR, CDR2 FQNEAQ (reference sequence). CDR3 length: 15 residues. Losses at the gene ends were 7 bases for V and 6 bases for J; bases not matched to a gene: 9. The CDR3 region has the DNA TGTGCCAGCAACTTGTCCGGGACAGGGGTCAATGAGCAGTTCTTC. It yields the protein CASNLSGTGVNEQFF.

This clonotype was recorded many times. The chain carries TRBV12-3 or TRBV12-4 and TRBJ1-5; 8 bases are shared with TRBD1. CDR3 size: 14 residues. V gave up 8 bases and J gave up 3 bases; unmatched junction bases: 6. CDR3 residues: CASGRQGLNQPQHF. For the CDR3, the DNA is TGTGCCAGCGGAAGACAGGGGCTCAATCAGCCCCAGCATTTT.

This clonotype has only a few counts. The gene calls are TRBV5-1 and TRBJ2-5; 9 bases are shared with TRBD2. The junction had 18 bases not matched to a gene; V was cut back by 7 bases and J by 5 bases. Looked up from germline, CDR1 is SGHRS and CDR2 is YFSETQ. CDR3 length: 17 amino acids. The CDR3 is CASGTRPGLATVETQYF. CDR3 bases: TGCGCCAGCGGCACCCGGCCGGGACTAGCAACTGTGGAGACCCAGTACTTC.

This chain joins TRBV20-1 and TRBJ2-7; D is possibly TRBD1 or TRBD2 (5 bases each). The CDR3 runs to 16 residues. Germline V gene sequence: CDR1 DFQATT, CDR2 SNEGSKA (reference sequence). V lost 1 base, J lost 0 bases, and 16 bases lay in between. The CDR3 sequence: CSARGLRGGNSYEQYF. CDR3 nucleotides: TGCAGTGCTAGAGGCCTCCGGGGCGGAAACTCCTACGAGCAGTACTTC.

This clonotype counts as medium-sized (0.01 to 0.1%). This rearrangement joins TRBV7-3 to TRBJ2-1; D is undetermined. V dropped 1 base and J dropped 15 bases, with 10 bases sitting between them. Per the germline V gene, CDR1 is SGHTA and CDR2 is FQGTGA. The CDR3 runs to 11 residues. The CDR3 spells CASSLKFSLFF. Written as DNA, the CDR3 is TGTGCCAGCAGCTTAAAGTTTAGTTTGTTCTTC.

This clonotype was picked up many times. This chain joins TRBV2 and TRBJ2-3; 9 positions agree with TRBD1. Germline CDR1 is SNHLY and CDR2 is FYNNEI. Losses at the gene ends were 6 bases for V and 4 bases for J; bases not matched to a gene: 11. The CDR3 spans 16 residues. The CDR3 loop is CASRPTGGGSSDTQYF. The CDR3 DNA follows: TGTGCCAGCAGACCCACAGGGGGCGGTTCATCAGATACGCAGTATTTT. The complete variable domain, with remaining parts taken from reference TRBV2 and TRBJ2-3, reads EPEVTQTPSHQVTQMGQEVILRCVPISNHLYFYWYRQILGQKVEFLVSFYNNEISEKSEIFDDQFSVERPDGSNFTLKIRSTKLEDSAMYFCASRPTGGGSSDTQYFGPGTRLTVL.

This clonotype was recorded at least ten times. This chain joins TRBV5-1 and TRBJ1-1; D call uncertain. CDR3 length: 12 amino acids. Germline assignment: CDR1 SGHRS and CDR2 YFSETQ. Trimming removed 5 bases from V and 3 bases from J, with 8 bases in between. The CDR3 nucleotides read TGCGCCAGCAGGGGCCGGGACACTGAAGCTTTCTTT. Protein: CASRGRDTEAFF.

This clonotype has only a few counts. The CDR3 sequence: CASSQVQGGQPQHF. CDR3 sequence (DNA): TGCGCCAGCAGCCAAGTTCAGGGGGGTCAGCCCCAGCATTTT. The chain uses TRBV4-1 and TRBJ1-5; 7 bases match TRBD1. Germline assignment: CDR1 MGHRA and CDR2 YSYEKL. The ends lost 1 base at V and 6 bases at J; junction bases unmatched: 3. The CDR3 extends over 14 amino acids.

This clonotype was seen repeatedly, ten times or more. The chain recombines TRBV3-1 with TRBJ2-7; TRBD1 aligns across 9 bases. Germline loops: CDR1 LGHDT, CDR2 YNNKEL (reference sequence). The junction had 17 bases not matched to a gene; V was cut back by 2 bases and J by 3 bases. The CDR3 has 19 amino acids. The CDR3 loop reads CASSQNKYRRDRVHYEQYF. The CDR3 DNA is TGTGCCAGCAGCCAAAACAAATACCGCCGGGACAGGGTCCACTACGAGCAGTACTTC.

This clonotype was counted many times. The genes are TRBV7-6 and TRBJ1-1; the D gene is possibly TRBD1 (5 bases). CDR1 is SGHVS and CDR2 is FNYEAQ in the germline V gene. The CDR3 length is 15 residues. V was trimmed by 5 bases and J by 8 bases, leaving 21 bases between them. This CDR3 is CASSENPGTSKEAFF. The CDR3 DNA sequence: TGTGCCAGCAGCGAAAACCCAGGGACCTCTAAGGAAGCTTTCTTT.

As for this clonotype: This could be a read error, since a much larger clone is one nucleotide away. The CDR3 does not close with the conserved phenylalanine or tryptophan, likely indicating a read error. This chain joins TRBV12-3 or TRBV12-4 and TRBJ2-3; no clear D gene. V was shortened by 8 bases and J by 1 base, with 10 bases between the two germline ends. The CDR3 spans 13 residues. DNA for the CDR3: TGTGCCAGCCGGTACGCCGGCACAGATACGCAGTATCTT. This translates into CASRYAGTDTQYL.

On this clonotype: The missing conserved phenylalanine or tryptophan at the end of this CDR3 makes a read error likely. The chain joins TRBV5-6 to TRBJ2-7, with a possible D match to TRBD2 (6 bases). The ends were cut back, 3 bases at V and 2 bases at J, with 12 bases in the middle. CDR3 length equals 14 residues. From germline, CDR1 is SGHDT and CDR2 YYEEEE. CDR3 sequence (DNA): TGTGCCAGCAGCTGGGGGGACGGAGCCTACGAGCAGTACATC. This translates into CASSWGDGAYEQYI.

This sequence joins TRBV6-5 and TRBJ1-1; D might be TRBD1 (5 bases). The CDR3 contains 12 residues. Germline CDR1 MNHEY, CDR2 SVGAGI. Trimming cost V 10 bases and J 1 base, with 10 bases left between them. CDR3 residues: CATLQGNTEAFF. The CDR3 DNA reads as TGTGCCACCCTGCAGGGGAACACTGAAGCTTTCTTT.

This clonotype was recorded many times. The chain recombines TRBV3-1 with TRBJ2-1; the D gene is possibly TRBD2 (6 bases). The CDR3 totals 15 residues. In germline, CDR1 is LGHDT, CDR2 YNNKEL (reference sequence). The germline V and J ends were trimmed by 2 bases and 4 bases, with 12 bases remaining between them. This chain's CDR3 is CASSQRGGIYNEQFF. CDR3 coding DNA: TGTGCCAGCAGCCAACGGGGAGGTATATACAATGAGCAGTTCTTC.

In the case of this clonotype: One base away lies a much larger clone, so this may be a sequencing read error. The chain carries TRBV5-1 and TRBJ2-7; TRBD2 agrees at 7 bases. With 5 bases clipped from V and 2 bases from J, the junction kept 7 bases outside the gene matches. The CDR3 is 14 amino acids. CDR1 is SGHRS, CDR2 YFSETQ, per germline. The CDR3 loop reads CASSAAGVAYEQYV. The CDR3 DNA reads TGCGCCAGCAGTGCGGCGGGAGTGGCCTACGAGCAGTACGTC.

This clonotype was observed at least ten times. V and J are TRBV4-1 and TRBJ1-2; TRBD1 matches 8 bases. CDR1 and CDR2 from the germline V gene are MGHRA and YSYEKL. After removal of 1 base from V and 4 bases from J, the junction contained 8 bases not matched to a gene. The CDR3 contains 16 residues. DNA of the CDR3: TGCGCCAGCAGCCAAGTCTTCCAGGGGGCTGCCTATGGCTACACCTTC. Protein product: CASSQVFQGAAYGYTF.

The chain joins TRBV21-1 to TRBJ1-5; the D call in the table, TRBD1, was not verified against the DNA. TRBV21-1 is labeled a pseudogene. The CDR3 contains 13 residues. The CDR3 sequence: CASINRVGQPQHF. CDR3 DNA sequence: TGTGCCAGCATCAACAGGGTAGGTCAGCCCCAGCATTTT.

This clonotype was recorded a few times. The rearrangement links TRBV20-1 to TRBJ2-5, with TRBD1 matching 7 bases. The CDR3 contains 13 residues. Germline CDR1 reads DFQATT; CDR2 reads SNEGSKA (reference sequence). Germline trimming cut 6 bases from V and 5 bases from J; bases unmatched to any gene: 9. For the CDR3, the DNA is TGCAGTGCACAAGGACAGGATCTGGAGACCCAGTACTTC. It yields the protein CSAQGQDLETQYF.

The chain carries TRBV20-1 and TRBJ2-7, with 11 positions matching TRBD2. This CDR3 has 20 residues. V lost 0 bases, J lost 0 bases, and 16 bases stayed unmatched. The germline gives CDR1 DFQATT, CDR2 SNEGSKA (reference sequence). This CDR3 reads CSARDRGRLAGRRSSYEQYF. In DNA form, the CDR3 reads TGCAGTGCTAGAGATCGCGGCAGACTAGCGGGAAGGCGAAGCTCCTACGAGCAGTACTTC.

This clonotype turned up a few times. The genes are TRBV5-1 and TRBJ2-7; TRBD1 is a possible D gene (6 bases). V was shortened by 6 bases and J by 5 bases, with 15 bases between the two germline ends. The V gene's germline CDR1 is SGHRS and CDR2 YFSETQ. This CDR3 region has 13 residues. This CDR3 is CASNPTGAHEQYF. The CDR3 coding sequence is TGCGCCAGCAACCCGACAGGAGCCCACGAGCAGTACTTC.

This clonotype occurred many times. The chain employs TRBV7-9 and TRBJ2-7; D call uncertain. The CDR3 covers 14 residues. Germline CDR1 and CDR2: SEHNR and FQNEAQ (reference sequence). V was pared by 5 bases and J by 0 bases, with 11 bases between. CDR3 sequence (DNA): TGTGCCAGCAGCCCTCTGCCACGCTCCTACGAGCAGTACTTC. This codes for CASSPLPRSYEQYF.

The rearrangement uses TRBV11-1 and TRBJ1-2; TRBD1 agrees at 7 bases. The germline gives CDR1 SGHAT, CDR2 FQDESV (reference sequence). The CDR3 is 13 amino acids. J gave up 2 bases and V 5 bases, and 2 bases lay outside the gene matches. The CDR3 DNA reads TGTGCCAGCAGCGCGGGACAGAACTATGGCTACACCTTC. It yields the protein CASSAGQNYGYTF.

This clonotype was picked up many times. The rearrangement joins TRBV4-1 to TRBJ2-1; TRBD1 matches 7 bases. The V gene's germline CDR1 is MGHRA and CDR2 YSYEKL. The junction had 2 bases not matched to a gene; V was cut back by 2 bases and J by 10 bases. CDR3 length: 12 residues. As DNA, the CDR3 is TGCGCCAGCAGCCAAACAGGGGACGAGCAGTTCTTC. It specifies CASSQTGDEQFF.

This clonotype was seen repeatedly, ten times or more. The V call is TRBV20-1, the J call TRBJ1-2, with D possibly matching TRBD1 (6 bases). Germline V gives CDR1 DFQATT, CDR2 SNEGSKA (reference sequence). This CDR3 contains 14 residues. Trimming left V 3 bases short and J 6 bases short, with 17 bases between. As DNA, the CDR3 is TGCAGTGCTAGGGACACCGGACAGATTCATGGCTACACCTTC. Amino acid sequence: CSARDTGQIHGYTF.

The chain combines TRBV25-1 with TRBJ1-4; D remains unclear. Germline lookup yields CDR1 MGHDK and CDR2 SYGVNS. The length of the CDR3 is 14 residues. Between the trimmed V and J ends, which lost 3 bases and 8 bases, there was a span of 13 bases. CDR3 in DNA: TGTGCCAGCAGTGACCACGCAGAGGTCGAAAAACTGTTTTTT. It translates to CASSDHAEVEKLFF.

V gene TRBV9 combines with J gene TRBJ2-2, with D unclear. Between the trimmed V and J ends, which lost 3 bases and 7 bases, there was a span of 13 bases. CDR3 length: 14 amino acids. CDR1 is SGDLS and CDR2 is YYNGEE in the germline V gene. CDR3 protein: CASSAETDGGELFF. Written as DNA, the CDR3 is TGTGCCAGCAGCGCCGAGACGGATGGCGGGGAGCTGTTTTTT.

This clonotype was counted a few times. An end of the junction does not agree with germline; a read error may underlie this. This sequence joins TRBV7-7 and TRBJ2-2; D remains ambiguous. This CDR3 contains 15 residues. The germline V gene has CDR1 SSHAT and CDR2 FNYEAQ (reference sequence). In DNA form, the CDR3 reads TGTGCTAGCAGCTTAGCCACTGCTCCCACTGGGGAGCTGTTTTTT. Its protein product is CASSLATAPTGELFF.

About this clonotype: One end of the junction does not line up with germline, which may come from a read error. The chain employs TRBV5-1 and TRBJ2-1; 9 bases align to TRBD1. CDR1 SGHRS and CDR2 YFSETQ come from the germline V gene. The CDR3 has 14 residues. As DNA, the CDR3 is TGCACCAGCAAATCGGGACAGGGTCTCTATGAGCAGTTCTTC. Amino acid sequence: CTSKSGQGLYEQFF.

The genes are TRBV13 and TRBJ2-3, with 13 nucleotides matching TRBD2. Unmatched junction bases numbered 8, after V lost 4 bases and J lost 4 bases. CDR3 length equals 17 residues. Germline CDR1 reads PRHDT; CDR2 reads FYEKMQ (reference sequence). CDR3 in amino acids: CASSSRGLAGASDTQYF. The CDR3 region has the DNA TGTGCCAGCAGCTCGCGTGGACTAGCGGGAGCATCAGATACGCAGTATTTT.

This chain links TRBV20-1 with TRBJ2-7, with TRBD2 matching over 12 bases. Germline CDR1 DFQATT, CDR2 SNEGSKA (reference sequence). Trimming cost V 8 bases and J 5 bases; bases outside gene matches: 10. The CDR3 covers 14 residues. Here the CDR3 DNA reads TGCAGTTGCATACCGGGACTAGCGGGCCACGAGCAGTACTTC. This sequence encodes CSCIPGLAGHEQYF.